What follows is one TCR beta chain and its context. Antigen specificity is unknown. 13 Jbeta primers and 60 Vbeta primers were used for the PCR. The table came from immunoSEQ multiplex PCR; TCRdb's copy has only in-frame clones and leaves some out. The sample carries 75,000 to 80,000 clones, around three quarters recorded once. This entry is derived from a study of cytomegalovirus exposure and HLA in healthy donors. Broader study findings: The authors later linked a missense DCLRE1C variant to TCR beta V- and J-gene trimming. The study flagged about 150 TCR beta chains as cytomegalovirus-associated. TCR beta sequences reportedly predicted most subjects' HLA-A and HLA-B alleles accurately.

The CDR3 contains 13 residues. Germline-derived CDR1 and CDR2 are SGHNT and YYREEE (reference sequence). Trimming cost V 0 bases and J 4 bases, with 7 bases left between them. Sequenced sample: PBMCs. The TCR sequence derives from a male donor in good health and CMV-seropositive. The chain is built from TRBV5-4 and TRBJ1-2; D call uncertain. The CDR3 nucleotides read TGTGCCAGCAGCTTGGACTCAACCTATGGCTACACCTTC. Translated: CASSLDSTYGYTF.